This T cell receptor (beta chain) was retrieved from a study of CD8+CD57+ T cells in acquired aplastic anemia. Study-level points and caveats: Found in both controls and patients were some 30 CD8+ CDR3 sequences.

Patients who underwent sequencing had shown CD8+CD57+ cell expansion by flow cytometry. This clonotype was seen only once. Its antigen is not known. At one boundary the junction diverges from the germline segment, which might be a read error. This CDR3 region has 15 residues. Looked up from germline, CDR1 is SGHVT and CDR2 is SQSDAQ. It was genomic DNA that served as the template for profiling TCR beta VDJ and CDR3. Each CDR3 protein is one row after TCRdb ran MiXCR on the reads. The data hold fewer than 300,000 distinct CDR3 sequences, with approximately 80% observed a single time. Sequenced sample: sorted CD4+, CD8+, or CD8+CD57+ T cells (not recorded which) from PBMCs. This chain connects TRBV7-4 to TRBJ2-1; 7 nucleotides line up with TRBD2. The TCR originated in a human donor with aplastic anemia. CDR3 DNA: TGTGCCAGCAGCTTATCGGGAGGTCCCTACACTCAGCATTTCTTC. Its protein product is CASSLSGGPYTQHFF.